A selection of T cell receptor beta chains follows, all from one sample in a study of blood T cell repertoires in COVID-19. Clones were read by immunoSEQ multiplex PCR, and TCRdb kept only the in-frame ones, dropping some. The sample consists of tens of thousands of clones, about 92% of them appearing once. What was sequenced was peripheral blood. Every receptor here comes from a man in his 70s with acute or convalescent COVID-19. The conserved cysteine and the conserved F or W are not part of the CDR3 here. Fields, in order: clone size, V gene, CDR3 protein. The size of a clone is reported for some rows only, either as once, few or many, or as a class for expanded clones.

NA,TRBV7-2,ASSTTGQGSSPLH
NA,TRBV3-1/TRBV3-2,ASSQVFRGAPQH
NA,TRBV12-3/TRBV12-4,ASRLWGRRQF
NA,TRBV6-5,ASSYSSSYNSPLH
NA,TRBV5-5,ASSLRGIGDQPQH
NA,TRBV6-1,ASSEDRGLWDEQF
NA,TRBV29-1,SVSGQGFDEQY
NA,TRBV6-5,ASSYSTSGGSQF
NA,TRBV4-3,ASSQDRGHEQY
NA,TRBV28,ASSLSPRQGSEAF
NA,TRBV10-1,ASSDSVTDTQY
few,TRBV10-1,ASSSLRDSPLH
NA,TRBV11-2,ASSTGVDRETQY
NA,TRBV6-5,ASSYSGGASYEQY
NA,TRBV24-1,ATSDLPGGLYNEQF
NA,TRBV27,ASSFRRGGPTGELF
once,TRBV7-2,ASSTGTGPYEQY
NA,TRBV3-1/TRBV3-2,ASSQGQGNTEAF
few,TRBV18,ASSPPTGMRNQPQH
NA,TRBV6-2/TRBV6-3,ASSLYEANTEAF
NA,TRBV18,ASSSNTGELF
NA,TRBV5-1,ASSKSPGQTNTGELF
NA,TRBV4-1,ASGMGRGGFTGELF
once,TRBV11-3,ASTGQLNTEAF
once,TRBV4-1,ASSQGTGGSNNQPQH
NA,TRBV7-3,ASSPGTGSHEQF
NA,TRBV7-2,ASTGGGTGGRLYT
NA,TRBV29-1,SVALDRVVDGGELF
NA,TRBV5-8,ASSLFTGQPQH
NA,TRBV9,ASSVASGRGHDEQF
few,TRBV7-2,ASSLGGVQERGYT
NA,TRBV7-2,ASSRTGVSGANVLT
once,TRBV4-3,ASSQDPARGRQPQH